This is a list of T cell receptor beta chains from one sample in a study of chemoradiotherapy in HPV16-positive cancers. Sequenced by immunoSEQ multiplex PCR; TCRdb stores in-frame clones only, minus some. The sample yields about 14,000 clones, roughly 74% seen once. This sample was obtained from a patient who underwent chemoradiotherapy. The receptors stem from a human donor with HPV-associated anogenital cancer. The CDR3 runs from the conserved cysteine through the conserved F or W. Fields, in order: clone size, D gene, J gene, CDR3 length, V gene, CDR3 protein, CDR3 DNA. A D gene is named only where the DNA matches it firmly. Some rows have no size entry. The others give once, few or many, or a class for an expanded clone.

NA,TRBD1,TRBJ2-7,15,TRBV7-2,CASSLVGTGVGEQYF,TGTGCCAGCAGCTTAGTCGGGACAGGGGTGGGCGAGCAGTACTTC
NA,NA,TRBJ2-5,14,TRBV6-1,CASSPTVSIETQYF,TGTGCCAGCAGCCCGACAGTTTCAATAGAGACCCAGTACTTC
NA,NA,TRBJ2-3,14,TRBV10-2,CASSQRGITDTQYF,TGCGCCAGCAGTCAACGGGGAATCACAGATACGCAGTATTTT
NA,NA,TRBJ1-1,11,TRBV6-1,CASRARVEAFF,TGTGCCAGCAGAGCCAGGGTGGAAGCTTTCTTT
NA,TRBD2,TRBJ2-5,14,TRBV5-1,CASSFQGLEETQYF,TGCGCCAGCAGCTTCCAGGGACTAGAAGAGACCCAGTACTTC
NA,TRBD1,TRBJ2-1,15,TRBV18,CASSPGTGGTNEQFF,TGTGCCAGCTCACCAGGGACAGGGGGGACCAATGAGCAGTTCTTC
few,NA,TRBJ1-5,10,TRBV19,CATGHQPQHF,TGTGCCACAGGCCATCAGCCCCAGCATTTT
NA,NA,TRBJ2-7,14,TRBV19,CASSPPGVINEQYF,TGTGCCAGTAGCCCCCCGGGAGTGATCAACGAGCAGTACTTC
NA,TRBD1,TRBJ2-3,14,TRBV6-4,CASSDATGGDTQYF,TGTGCCAGCAGTGACGCGACAGGGGGTGATACGCAGTATTTT
NA,NA,TRBJ2-2,16,TRBV27,CASSLFSGANTGELFF,TGTGCCAGCAGTTTATTTAGCGGCGCGAACACCGGGGAGCTGTTTTTT
NA,NA,TRBJ2-7,14,TRBV6-5,CASSYRTGGSGQYF,TGTGCCAGCAGTTACAGGACAGGAGGGTCTGGGCAGTACTTC
few,NA,TRBJ2-7,13,TRBV4-2,CASSQELFYEQYF,TGTGCCAGCAGCCAAGAGCTGTTCTACGAGCAGTACTTC
NA,NA,TRBJ2-7,14,TRBV10-3,CAIRPGHRPYEQYF,TGTGCCATCCGTCCGGGACACCGGCCCTACGAGCAGTACTTC
NA,TRBD1,TRBJ1-6,13,TRBV18,CASSADRGRPLHF,TGTGCCAGCTCAGCGGACAGGGGTCGGCCCCTCCACTTT
NA,TRBD2,TRBJ2-1,14,TRBV2,CASSQGLAGGEQFF,TGTGCCAGCAGTCAAGGACTAGCGGGCGGTGAGCAGTTCTTC
few,NA,TRBJ2-7,14,TRBV12-5,CASGLVLGSLEQYF,TGTGCTAGTGGTTTGGTTCTGGGGTCCCTCGAGCAGTACTTC
NA,TRBD1,TRBJ2-1,11,TRBV6-5,CASREGQGEFF,TGTGCCAGCAGAGAGGGACAGGGGGAGTTCTTC
NA,NA,TRBJ2-7,15,TRBV6-5,CASSYARDLSFEQYF,TGTGCCAGCAGTTACGCTAGGGATTTAAGCTTCGAGCAGTACTTC
once,TRBD2,TRBJ2-5,14,TRBV29-1,CSVDRSGSYETQYF,TGCAGCGTTGATCGGAGCGGGAGTTACGAGACCCAGTACTTC
NA,NA,TRBJ1-3,16,TRBV5-1,CASSSEPGLGGNTIYF,TGCGCCAGCAGCTCCGAACCGGGTTTAGGTGGAAACACCATATATTTT
NA,TRBD1,TRBJ1-2,16,TRBV19,CASTPGQGRANYGYTF,TGTGCCAGTACTCCGGGACAGGGGCGAGCTAACTATGGCTACACCTTC
NA,TRBD1,TRBJ2-7,15,TRBV27,CASSRLQGSSYEQYF,TGTGCCAGCAGTCGATTACAGGGGAGCTCCTACGAGCAGTACTTC
NA,NA,TRBJ1-2,11,TRBV5-6,CASSLVYGYTF,TGTGCCAGCAGCTTGGTGTATGGCTACACCTTC